This paragraph covers one TCR beta chain sequence. No antigen is known for it. No base qualities exist here, and no much larger clone lies one base off it. Sequences SEHNR (CDR1) and FQNEAQ (CDR2) are obtained from the germline V gene (reference sequence). The CDR3, from cysteine to phenylalanine, totals 15 residues. The sequence is cut down to CDR3 DNA, 45 bases in frame from base 1. The germline ends are 18 bases apart after V is trimmed by 5 bases and J by 5 bases. Sorted unstimulated T cells and proliferating T cells recovered from mixed lymphocyte reactions were subjected to TCRbeta CDR3 sequencing. Fresh whole blood from ten HLA-typed healthy donors was used as the source from which PBMCs were isolated. Unstimulated CD4+ non-regulatory T cells were FACS-sorted to map the origin of alloreactive clones. The data originate from a study of siplizumab effects on memory and regulatory T cells (dated by TCRdb to between 2017 and 2020). Regarding the study in general: The study examined how the anti-CD2 antibody siplizumab affects alloreactive T-cell subsets in allogeneic mixed lymphocyte reactions built from human PBMCs. Findings and caveats that apply to the study as a whole: Siplizumab significantly lowered the cumulative frequency of alloreactive sequences that could be traced to unstimulated CD4+ memory T cells. No functional confirmation was obtained for the suppressive function of proliferating Tregs from siplizumab cultures. Among mappable alloreactive CD4+ clones, an average Treg-derived fraction of about 70% was observed with siplizumab, compared with approximately 30% in control reactions. For roughly 80-97% of proliferating CD4+ or CD8+ clones, no naive or memory phenotype could be assigned. Unstimulated naive T cells appeared to be more diverse than memory T cells, and naive cells seemed to make a substantial contribution to the alloresponse. Because sequences at frequencies below about 10^-5 were poorly captured, only a minor fraction of alloreactive clones could be mapped back to unstimulated subsets.

Receptor amplification or capture employed the immunoSEQ multiplex PCR assay. Some 100,000 TCR templates per sample were assayed by the deep sequencing platform. Genomic DNA extracted from sorted T cells was the material used for TCRbeta CDR3 sequencing. Per the authors' processing: The R programming language was used for clonal analysis of the TCRbeta CDR3 data. Alloreactive CD4+ and CD8+ clones were identified by comparing unstimulated samples to CFSE-low samples taken after the reaction. By matching sequences to the repertoires of sorted unstimulated Treg and non-Treg cells, each alloreactive CD4+ clone was assigned a regulatory or non-regulatory origin. TCRdb took over this immuneACCESS table, retaining in-frame rearrangements with V and J assigned. Such tables are incomplete; in checked studies, under half of the missing clones stem from an unresolved V gene, and the remainder is unexplained. V, J and clone size are those of that table, while D and trimming were read from the DNA. This sample lists about 100,000 clones; about 95% were detected once. The ten largest account for 1% to 1.5% of the sample.

The chain uses TRBV7-9 and TRBJ2-5, with a tentative D gene TRBD1 over 6 matching bases. The receptor was isolated from a human donor in good health. Sequencing was carried out using non-Treg CD4+ T cells sorted from blood. This specimen's cell subset or site label, interpreted: FACS-sorted unstimulated CD4+ non-regulatory T cells. The CDR3 in this case is CASSAPGDRLETQYF. In nucleotide form, the sequence is TGTGCCAGCAGCGCACCAGGGGATAGGTTGGAGACCCAGTACTTC. Extended through the reference TRBV7-9 and TRBJ2-5 proteins, this CDR3 yields the full variable domain: DTGVSQNPRHKITKRGQNVTFRCDPISEHNRLYWYRQTLGQGPEFLTYFQNEAQLEKSRLLSDRFSAERPKGSFSTLEIQRTEQGDSAMYLCASSAPGDRLETQYFGPGTRLLVL.